This T cell receptor (beta chain) emerged from a study of T cells after posttransplantation cyclophosphamide (dated by TCRdb to 2016 to 2018). Broadly, across the study: T cell repertoire reconstitution was tracked by TRB sequencing after myeloablative bone marrow transplantation in which posttransplantation cyclophosphamide was used as GVHD prophylaxis. Blood from every one of the 30 to 40 PTCy patients who had 1-year posttransplant specimens underwent TRB sequencing. Because TRA and TRB clonality correlated tightly in 9 samples, later TCR analyses were limited to TRB. Samples from 35 to 45 PTCy-treated patients, along with samples from roughly 16 of their related bone marrow donors, underwent antigen receptor sequencing. In 3 patients, TRB sequencing was also performed on up to about 3 more blood samples taken 2 to 5.2 years after transplant, and in 4 patients, pretransplant blood was also TRB-sequenced. Public TRB sequences were queried against a database of over 3,000 sequences associated with responses to pathogens, tumor antigens, self-antigens and alloantigens. Overall results and qualifications from the work: Across under 50 patients, recipient CMV seropositivity and CMV reactivation were highly associated with TRB clonality; PTCy diversity was similar to CNI/methotrexate controls. At 1-2 months, donor-recipient similarity was low but rose over the first year, and the later blood repertoires were often dominated by donor CD8+ memory clones. The TRB repertoires of T cells infiltrating skin or GI tract showed only limited overlap with the TRB repertoires of T cells in blood.

V is cut by 2 bases and J by 2 bases, and the space between the germline ends is 10 bases. The germline V gene specifies SGHVS as CDR1 and FQNEAQ as CDR2. The cysteine opens and the phenylalanine closes a CDR3 of 14 amino acids. The CDR3 DNA has 42 bases and is translated from base 1. Genomic DNA was the input for TRB sequencing, which was run either with the immunoSEQ assay at survey resolution or with the hsTCRB kit. The study's own analysis went as follows. The immunoSEQ software was used for initial read processing, and the LymphoSeq R package was used for repertoire analyses. Clonality was computed as 1 minus normalized Shannon entropy; Gini coefficient was also calculated for each TRB dataset. To infer phenotypes in unsorted samples, TRB sequences from sorted subsets of the recipient or donor were mapped onto unsorted samples from the same recipient. The table was pulled from immuneACCESS by TCRdb, which kept in-frame rearrangements only. Such tables lose some clones; where checked, under half of the loss comes from unresolved V genes, and the rest has no known cause. D and trimming were read from the DNA, whereas the V and J calls and clone size are those reported in that table. Here the sample has 30,000 or so clones; 70% to 90% occur a single time. Of the sample, approximately 15% is held by the ten largest clones.

The PTCy-treated patients were enrolled in a prospective multi-institutional clinical trial. Peripheral blood and bone marrow mononuclear cells were isolated by Ficoll-Hypaque density centrifugation and were cryopreserved. In regard to this clone: Its antigen target is currently unknown. The input lacks base qualities; no much larger clone sits a single base away.

This TCR derives from a woman aged 40-49 years with a blood cancer, CMV-positive, and with a related stem cell donor. Sequencing was carried out using PBMCs. This chain joins TRBV7-8 to TRBJ2-7; the best D guess is TRBD2, with 5 bases matching. CDR3 region: CASSLRGVTYEQYF. The nucleotides are TGTGCCAGCAGCTTACGGGGAGTCACCTACGAGCAGTACTTC.